This T cell receptor beta chain was captured in a study of T-cell memory formation after mild COVID-19. General study results and limits: There were some responding clones in pre-infection memory, which suggested that cross-reactive memory had joined.

This clonotype was seen a handful of times. What it binds is unknown. TCRdb re-called the 5' RACE reads through MiXCR, storing one row per CDR3 protein. Counted here are about 350,000 distinct CDR3 sequences, 12% to 15% occurring once; the ten biggest clones make up about 20%. The CDR3 sequence is 15 residues long. V lost 0 bases and J lost 3; bases outside the gene matches: 5. Germline values: CDR1 ENHRY, CDR2 SYGVKD. The receptor was isolated from a man aged 18 to 29 who had mild COVID-19 (a few samples of this study predate the infection). Cell type and time point are not known. The V gene is TRBV10-3, the J gene TRBJ2-7, with 7 bases lining up with TRBD1. Sequencing used PBMCs or a T cell subset sorted from them (not recorded which). The CDR3, as DNA: TGTGCCATCAGTGAGTCGCCGGGACAGTACTACGAGCAGTACTTC. Translated: CAISESPGQYYEQYF.